Following are 11 T cell receptor beta chains from one sample sequenced in a study of shared clonotypes between healthy human individuals. This table comes from immunoSEQ multiplex PCR, and its TCRdb copy is limited to in-frame clones, with some not included. The table records about 1,500,000 clones, roughly 96% of them present only once. Sequenced sample: naive CD4+ T cells sorted from blood. Subset specified: CD45RA+ positively selected. These receptors were taken from a man younger than 45 in good health.

This sequence joins TRBV10-3 and TRBJ2-7, with 7 bases lining up with TRBD1. The CDR3 covers 13 residues. CDR1 is ENHRY, CDR2 SYGVKD, per germline. J gave up 4 bases and V 4 bases, and 4 bases lay outside the gene matches. CDR3 coding DNA: TGTGCCATCAGTGCACAGGGGATGTACGAGCAGTACTTC. Amino acid sequence: CAISAQGMYEQYF.

V is TRBV10-3 and J is TRBJ2-4, with TRBD1 identical over 7 bases. This CDR3 is built from 14 residues. Trimming at V came to 6 bases and at J to 2 bases, leaving 4 bases not matched to a gene. Germline lookup yields CDR1 ENHRY and CDR2 SYGVKD. CDR3 DNA: TGTGCCATCAGAGGGACAGAGACCAAAAACATTCAGTACTTC. This codes for CAIRGTETKNIQYF.

The J gene is TRBJ2-5, the V gene TRBV15, with D possibly being TRBD1 (6 bases). The germline V gene has CDR1 LNHNV and CDR2 YYDKDF (reference sequence). The CDR3 runs 16 residues. The ends were cut back, 2 bases at V and 5 bases at J, with 18 bases in the middle. The CDR3 DNA reads as TGTGCCACCAGCAGATCCCGGGACAATCCACGGGAGACCCAGTACTTC. It is translated as CATSRSRDNPRETQYF. Complete variable domain (other parts from reference TRBV15 and TRBJ2-5): DAMVIQNPRYQVTQFGKPVTLSCSQTLNHNVMYWYQQKSSQAPKLLFHYYDKDFNNEADTPDNFQSRRPNTSFCFLDIRSPGLGDTAMYLCATSRSRDNPRETQYFGPGTRLLVL.

With respect to this clone: This sample also contains other DNA sequences that code for the same CDR3. The chain carries TRBV6-1 and TRBJ2-1, with 10 bases identical to TRBD2. CDR1 and CDR2 from the germline V gene are MNHNS and SASEGT. CDR3 size: 15 residues. V was clipped by 6 bases and J by 0 bases; unmatched bases: 2. This chain's CDR3 is CASRPSGSSYNEQFF. The CDR3 bases are TGTGCCAGCAGGCCTAGCGGGAGCTCCTACAATGAGCAGTTCTTC.

J is TRBJ2-7 and V is TRBV7-8; perhaps TRBD2 as D (6 bases). Trimming took 6 bases from V and 3 from J, leaving 24 bases between them. Germline V CDR1 and CDR2: SGHVS, FQNEAQ. The CDR3 loop spans 17 amino acids. As DNA, the CDR3 is TGTGCCAGCAGTTTTTGGCTCTTTGGGCAGGGAGGCTACGAGCAGTACTTC. Amino acids: CASSFWLFGQGGYEQYF.

The chain carries TRBV30 and TRBJ2-7; TRBD2 matches at 13 bases. The germline gives CDR1 GTSNPN, CDR2 SVGIG (reference sequence). V shed 1 base, J shed 2 bases, and the junction held 2 bases outside the gene matches. The CDR3 totals 15 residues. CDR3 DNA sequence: TGTGCCTGGAGTGGTGGGACTAGCGGGGCCTACGAGCAGTACTTC. Protein sequence: CAWSGGTSGAYEQYF.

The chain has TRBV2 and TRBJ1-1; no clear D gene. V shed 7 bases and J shed 1 base, with 13 bases lying between them. Germline V gene sequence: CDR1 SNHLY, CDR2 FYNNEI. This CDR3 comprises 14 residues. CDR3 DNA sequence: TGTGCCAGCACAGGTCTGGCTTCGAACACTGAAGCTTTCTTT. Protein product: CASTGLASNTEAFF.

This chain joins TRBV4-2 and TRBJ2-5; D is perhaps TRBD1 or TRBD2 (6 bases each). Trimming pared 1 base from V and 1 base from J, leaving 10 bases between. Germline CDR1 reads LGHNA; CDR2 reads YNFKEQ. The CDR3 runs to 15 residues. For the CDR3, the DNA is TGTGCCAGCAGCCAAGGGAGGGGGTTCCAAGAGACCCAGTACTTC. It encodes CASSQGRGFQETQYF.

The chain employs TRBV13 and TRBJ1-1, with 7 nucleotides matching TRBD1. This CDR3 is built from 15 residues. Per the germline V gene, CDR1 is PRHDT and CDR2 is FYEKMQ (reference sequence). V trimming: 0 bases; J trimming: 1 base; junction bases outside the gene matches: 2. This chain's CDR3 is CASSLGGQRNTEAFF. CDR3 coding DNA: TGTGCCAGCAGCTTAGGGGGACAGCGGAACACTGAAGCTTTCTTT.

This chain uses TRBV4-1 with TRBJ2-7; TRBD2 matches at 8 bases. The germline gives CDR1 MGHRA, CDR2 YSYEKL. The CDR3 contains 17 residues. Trimming cost V 1 base and J 4 bases; bases outside gene matches: 12. Here the CDR3 reads CASSQVARGRPLYEQYF. DNA of the CDR3: TGCGCCAGCAGCCAAGTAGCGCGCGGGAGGCCGCTTTACGAGCAGTACTTC.

The chain is built from TRBV6-6 and TRBJ2-7; unclear D gene. Trimming left V 7 bases short and J 3 bases short, with 13 bases between. Per germline, CDR1 MNHNY and CDR2 SVGAGI (reference sequence). The CDR3 runs 13 residues. CDR3: CASNDPYRYEQYF. CDR3 bases: TGTGCCAGCAACGACCCTTACCGCTACGAGCAGTACTTC.